This TCR beta chain was captured in a study of T cell repertoires in ileal Crohn's disease. Study context: About half received postoperative treatment, around twelve with thiopurines and around 17 anti-TNF.

Specified time point: inflamed ileum from the surgical specimen. Data came from immunoSEQ multiplex PCR; TCRdb stores just in-frame clones and leaves some out. The sample contains under 4,000 clones, 80% to 95% of which appear only once. CDR3 length equals 15 residues. V shed 4 bases and J 6 bases; nucleotides not matched to a gene: 9. The germline CDR1 and CDR2 sequences are GTSNPN and SVGIG (reference sequence). The sample comprised ileal tissue. This clonotype was obtained from an adult with Crohn's disease. The rearrangement links TRBV30 to TRBJ1-2, with 12 bases identical to TRBD1. CDR3 residues: CAWNRGTGGLDGYTF. DNA of the CDR3: TGTGCCTGGAATCGGGGGACAGGGGGCTTGGATGGCTACACCTTC.